These T cell receptor beta chains were read from a single sample in a study of human T cells and chemical hapten exposure. TCRdb recomputed calls from the RACE reads with MiXCR, one row per CDR3 protein. The profile shows about 350,000 distinct CDR3 sequences, 4.5% to 5.5% of them singletons. This material consisted of whole blood, taken in connection with sensitization to the hapten diphenylcyclopropenone (DPC). The source of these receptors is a woman between 18 and 30 years old with alopecia areata. Some clones in this sample may be carry-over from other donors' samples. Each CDR3 is given with its conserved first and last residue. D genes are given only for firm matches. The listing skips clone size in some rows; elsewhere it reads once, few, many or a size class.

j_gene	v_gene	d_gene	abundance	CDR3nt	CDR3aa
TRBJ2-1	TRBV10-3	.	many	TGTGCCATCAGTGAGTCATGGTCGCAGTCAGATGAGCAGTTCTTC	CAISESWSQSDEQFF
TRBJ2-3	TRBV7-2	TRBD2	.	TGTGCCAGCAGCTTAGGGACTAGCGGGGGATGGGACACAGATACGCAGTATTTT	CASSLGTSGGWDTDTQYF
TRBJ2-2	TRBV5-4	.	few	TGTGCCAGCAGCTTGTCCAGGGCTTCTGGGGAGCTGTTTTTT	CASSLSRASGELFF
TRBJ2-2	TRBV6-2/TRBV6-3	.	.	TGTGCCAGCAGTTATTCTCCCTGGGAGCTGTTTTTT	CASSYSPWELFF
TRBJ2-1	TRBV18	.	few	TGTGCCAGCTCACCACCGGGGCTAGCTATGAATGAGCAGTTCTTC	CASSPPGLAMNEQFF
TRBJ2-1	TRBV29-1	.	many	TGCAGCGTTGAAGATCGTGAGGCGTCGGGGGAGCAGTTCTTC	CSVEDREASGEQFF
TRBJ1-5	TRBV6-2/TRBV6-3	.	few	TGTGCCAGCAGTTACACCGTTGGGAGGGGAAGGCGACAGCCCCAGCATTTT	CASSYTVGRGRRQPQHF
TRBJ1-1	TRBV20-1	TRBD1	many	TGCAGTGCTAGAACCCTCGGGACAGGGGCTGTGGTAGCTTTCTTT	CSARTLGTGAVVAFF
TRBJ1-2	TRBV20-1	TRBD1	few	TGCAGTGCTAGAGTTGACGGGACAGTCTCCGATGGCTACACCTTC	CSARVDGTVSDGYTF
TRBJ2-7	TRBV4-2	.	few	TGTGCCAGCAGCCAAGCTGACGGGGTTCGGTACGAGCAGTACTTC	CASSQADGVRYEQYF
TRBJ2-5	TRBV12-5	TRBD2	few	TGTGCTAGTGGTTTGCCTGTTGAAGCGGGGAGCAGGGAGACCCAGTACTTC	CASGLPVEAGSRETQYF
TRBJ2-7	TRBV5-6	.	few	TGTGCCAGCAGCTGGGGACTTCCAACCTACGAGCAGTACTTC	CASSWGLPTYEQYF
TRBJ2-6	TRBV6-5	.	many	TGTGCCAGCAGGTCTACAGCAACTGGGGCCAACGTCCTGACTTTC	CASRSTATGANVLTF
TRBJ2-3	TRBV28	.	.	TGTGCCAGCAGCCCCCCGCTAGGGGTGGCGGTAGATACGCAGTATTTT	CASSPPLGVAVDTQYF
TRBJ2-3	TRBV7-8	TRBD2	.	TGTGCCAGCAGCGTGAGAGCGGGGGGCACAGATACGCAGTATTTT	CASSVRAGGTDTQYF
TRBJ2-3	TRBV10-3	TRBD1	many	TGTGCCATCAGTGACGGACAGGGGGCAACGGGGGATACGCAGTATTTT	CAISDGQGATGDTQYF
TRBJ1-5	TRBV7-2	.	few	TGTGCCAGCAGCTTGGGGAATTATCAGCCCCAGCATTTT	CASSLGNYQPQHF
TRBJ1-6	TRBV6-2/TRBV6-3	.	many	TGTGCCAGCACCAAAGGACCCTATAATTCACCCCTCCACTTT	CASTKGPYNSPLHF
TRBJ2-4	TRBV12-3/TRBV12-4	.	many	TGTGCCAGCAGTTACGGGGGACTAGCCAAAAACATTCAGTACTTC	CASSYGGLAKNIQYF
TRBJ1-2	TRBV12-3/TRBV12-4	.	many	TGTGCCAGCAGTTCTGCCGGAGACTATGGCTACACCTTC	CASSSAGDYGYTF
TRBJ1-2	TRBV3-1	.	many	TGTGCCAGCAGCCAAGAGCGAGAAGTAATTGGCTACACCTTC	CASSQEREVIGYTF
TRBJ1-1	TRBV20-1	.	few	TGCAGTGCCGCCCGGGGAAGAGGGAGGGTAGTGGGGACTGAAGCTTTCTTT	CSAARGRGRVVGTEAFF
TRBJ2-7	TRBV6-1	.	many	TGTGCCAGCAGTGATCTGGGGAAGTCCTACGAGCAGTACTTC	CASSDLGKSYEQYF
TRBJ2-5	TRBV7-8	.	few	TGTGCCAGCACTAACAGGAACCAAGAGACCCAGTACTTC	CASTNRNQETQYF
TRBJ1-4	TRBV7-3	.	few	TGTGCCAGTAATGATGCCTTTAGTGAAAAACTGTTTTTT	CASNDAFSEKLFF
TRBJ1-2	TRBV11-2	.	many	TGTGCCAGCAGCTTAGGTGCAGTCTATGGCTACACCTTC	CASSLGAVYGYTF
TRBJ1-5	TRBV21-1	.	many	TGTGCCAGCAGCAAAAAATCCCAGAGACAGGCACATAGCAATCAGCCCCAGCATTTT	CASSKKSQRQAHSNQPQHF
TRBJ1-1	TRBV12-3/TRBV12-4	.	many	TGTGCCAGCAGTTTTTCAGGGCTAGGCACTGAAGCTTTCTTT	CASSFSGLGTEAFF
TRBJ2-1	TRBV12-5	.	.	TGTGCTAGTGGTCTTAACAATGAGCAGTTCTTC	CASGLNNEQFF
TRBJ2-3	TRBV2	.	.	TGTGCCAGCACCCCTCTAGGGGGAACAGATACGCAGTATTTT	CASTPLGGTDTQYF
TRBJ1-5	TRBV6-2/TRBV6-3	.	few	TGTGCCAGCAGTTACGTGACAGGTAGCAATCAGCCCCAGCATTTT	CASSYVTGSNQPQHF
TRBJ2-7	TRBV10-3	.	many	TGTGCCACGACACAGGACAGCTCCTACGAGCAGTACTTC	CATTQDSSYEQYF
TRBJ2-7	TRBV27	.	.	TGTGCCAGCAGCCGCGACCTGAGCTACGAGCAGTACTTC	CASSRDLSYEQYF
TRBJ2-1	TRBV12-3/TRBV12-4	TRBD1	.	TGTGCCAGCAGTTACCGTGATGACAGGGGGAATGAGCAGTTCTTC	CASSYRDDRGNEQFF
TRBJ1-3	TRBV6-5	.	.	TGTGCCAGCAGTTACTCCCTAAGCAGCGCTGGAAACACCATATATTTT	CASSYSLSSAGNTIYF
TRBJ2-2	TRBV27	.	many	TGTGCCAGCAGTTTTCTAACGTACGCGAACACCGGGGAGCTGTTTTTT	CASSFLTYANTGELFF
TRBJ1-1	TRBV7-9	.	few	TGTGCCAGCAGCTTAACGGGGGTTGGCGTTTTCTTT	CASSLTGVGVFF
TRBJ2-7	TRBV18	TRBD1	.	TGTGCCAGCTCACCCGGGACAGGGCGCCACGAGCAGTACTTC	CASSPGTGRHEQYF